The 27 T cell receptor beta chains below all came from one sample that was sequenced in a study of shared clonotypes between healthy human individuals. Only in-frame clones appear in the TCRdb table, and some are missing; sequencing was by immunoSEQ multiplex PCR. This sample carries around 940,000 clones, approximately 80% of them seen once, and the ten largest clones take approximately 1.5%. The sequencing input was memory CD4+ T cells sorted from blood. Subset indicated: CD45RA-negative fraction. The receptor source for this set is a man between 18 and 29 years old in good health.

The CDR3 here is CAISSDGLSGNTIYF. The CDR3 DNA is TGTGCCATCAGTTCGGACGGTCTCTCTGGAAACACCATATATTTT. This chain connects TRBV10-3 to TRBJ1-3; D unclear. V lost 5 bases and J lost 0, with 11 bases in between. Germline CDR1 and CDR2: ENHRY and SYGVKD. This CDR3 has 15 amino acids.

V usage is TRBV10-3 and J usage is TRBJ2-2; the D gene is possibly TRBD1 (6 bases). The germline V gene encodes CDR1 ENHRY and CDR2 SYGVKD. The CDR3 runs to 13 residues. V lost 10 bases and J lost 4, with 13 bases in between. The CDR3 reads CATEVDSTGELFF. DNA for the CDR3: TGTGCCACTGAAGTGGACAGCACCGGGGAGCTGTTTTTT.

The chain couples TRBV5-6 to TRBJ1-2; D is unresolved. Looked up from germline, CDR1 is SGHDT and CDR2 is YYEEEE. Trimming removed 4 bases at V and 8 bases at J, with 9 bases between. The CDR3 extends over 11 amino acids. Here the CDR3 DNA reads TGTGCCAGCAGCCGAGGGCGGGGCTACACCTTC. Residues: CASSRGRGYTF.

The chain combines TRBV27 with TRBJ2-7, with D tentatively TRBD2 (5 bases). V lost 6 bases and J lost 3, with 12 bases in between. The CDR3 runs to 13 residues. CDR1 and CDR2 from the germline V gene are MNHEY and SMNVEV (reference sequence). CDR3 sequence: CASRRALSYEQYF. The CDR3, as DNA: TGTGCCAGCAGGAGGGCCTTAAGCTACGAGCAGTACTTC.

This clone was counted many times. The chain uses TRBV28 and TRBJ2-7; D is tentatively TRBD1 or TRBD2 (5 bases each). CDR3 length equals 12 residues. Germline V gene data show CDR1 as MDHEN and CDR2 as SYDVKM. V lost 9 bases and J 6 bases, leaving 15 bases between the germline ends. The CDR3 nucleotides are TGTGCCAGTACGGGGCTTAGCCGCGAGCAGTACTTC. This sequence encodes CASTGLSREQYF.

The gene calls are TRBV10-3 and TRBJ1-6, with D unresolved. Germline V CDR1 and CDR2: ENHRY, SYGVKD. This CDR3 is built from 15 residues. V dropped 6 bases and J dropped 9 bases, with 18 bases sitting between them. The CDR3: CAISPGRGVGSPLHF. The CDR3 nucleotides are TGTGCCATCAGCCCGGGCCGGGGAGTTGGTTCACCCCTCCACTTT.

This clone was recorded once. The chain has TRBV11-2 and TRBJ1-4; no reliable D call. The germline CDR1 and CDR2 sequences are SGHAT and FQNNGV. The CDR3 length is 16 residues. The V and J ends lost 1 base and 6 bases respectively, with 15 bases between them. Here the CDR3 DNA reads TGTGCCAGCAGCTTAGGGTACGGTCAGAGGGATGAAAAACTGTTTTTT. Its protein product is CASSLGYGQRDEKLFF.

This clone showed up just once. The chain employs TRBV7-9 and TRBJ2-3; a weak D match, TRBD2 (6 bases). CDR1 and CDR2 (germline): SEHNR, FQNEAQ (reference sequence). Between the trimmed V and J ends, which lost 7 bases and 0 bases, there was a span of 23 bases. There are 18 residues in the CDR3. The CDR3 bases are TGTGCCAGCAACAAGAAATCCGCCCCCGGGACTAGCACAGATACGCAGTATTTT. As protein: CASNKKSAPGTSTDTQYF.

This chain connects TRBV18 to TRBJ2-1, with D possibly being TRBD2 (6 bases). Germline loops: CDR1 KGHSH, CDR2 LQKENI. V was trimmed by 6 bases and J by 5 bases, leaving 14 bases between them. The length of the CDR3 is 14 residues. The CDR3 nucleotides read TGTGCCAGCTCGCCCGGGACTGCAAACAATGAGCAGTTCTTC. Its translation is CASSPGTANNEQFF.

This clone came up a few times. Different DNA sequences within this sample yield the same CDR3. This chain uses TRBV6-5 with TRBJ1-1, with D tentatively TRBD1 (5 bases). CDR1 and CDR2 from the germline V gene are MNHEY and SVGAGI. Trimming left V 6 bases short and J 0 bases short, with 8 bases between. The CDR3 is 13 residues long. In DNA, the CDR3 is TGTGCCAGCAGCCGACAGATGAACACTGAAGCTTTCTTT. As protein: CASSRQMNTEAFF.

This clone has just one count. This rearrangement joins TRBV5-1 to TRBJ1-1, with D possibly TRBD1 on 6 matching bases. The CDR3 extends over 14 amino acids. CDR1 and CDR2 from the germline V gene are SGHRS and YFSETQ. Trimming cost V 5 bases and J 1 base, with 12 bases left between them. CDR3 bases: TGCGCCAGCAGTTTGACAGGACCGAACACTGAAGCTTTCTTT. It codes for CASSLTGPNTEAFF.

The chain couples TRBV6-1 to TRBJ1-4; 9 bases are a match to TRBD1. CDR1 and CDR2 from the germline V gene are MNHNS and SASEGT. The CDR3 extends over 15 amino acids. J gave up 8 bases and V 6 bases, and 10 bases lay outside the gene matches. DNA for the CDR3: TGTGCCAGCAGATTAAAAGGGACAGGGTCCGAAAAACTGTTTTTT. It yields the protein CASRLKGTGSEKLFF.

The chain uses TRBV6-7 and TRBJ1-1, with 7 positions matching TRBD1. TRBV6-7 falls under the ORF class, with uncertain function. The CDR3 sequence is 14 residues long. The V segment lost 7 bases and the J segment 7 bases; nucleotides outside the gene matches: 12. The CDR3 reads CASTPGGQDLEAFF. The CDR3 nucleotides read TGTGCCAGCACCCCAGGGGGTCAAGATCTTGAAGCTTTCTTT.

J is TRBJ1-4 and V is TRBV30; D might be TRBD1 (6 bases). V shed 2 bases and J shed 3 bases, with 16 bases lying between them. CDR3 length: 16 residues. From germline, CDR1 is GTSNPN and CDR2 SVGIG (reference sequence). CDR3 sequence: CAWSLAGAEANEKLFF. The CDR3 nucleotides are TGTGCCTGGAGTCTGGCGGGGGCGGAAGCTAATGAAAAACTGTTTTTT.

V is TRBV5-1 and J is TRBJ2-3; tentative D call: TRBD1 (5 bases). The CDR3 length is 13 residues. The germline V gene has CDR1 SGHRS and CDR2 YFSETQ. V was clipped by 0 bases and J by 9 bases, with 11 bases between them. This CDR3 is CASSLEGVQTQYF. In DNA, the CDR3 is TGCGCCAGCAGCTTGGAAGGGGTTCAGACGCAGTATTTT.

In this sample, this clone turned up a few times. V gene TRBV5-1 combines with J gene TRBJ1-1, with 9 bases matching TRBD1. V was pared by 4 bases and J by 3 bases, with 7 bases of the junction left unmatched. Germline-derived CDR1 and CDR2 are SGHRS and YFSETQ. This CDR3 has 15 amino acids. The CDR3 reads CASSITGGTDTEAFF. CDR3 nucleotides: TGCGCCAGCAGCATTACAGGGGGCACGGACACTGAAGCTTTCTTT.

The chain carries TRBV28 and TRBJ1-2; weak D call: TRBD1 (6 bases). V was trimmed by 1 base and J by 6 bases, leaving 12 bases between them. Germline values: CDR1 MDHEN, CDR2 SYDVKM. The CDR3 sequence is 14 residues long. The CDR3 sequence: CASSLLMGGDGYTF. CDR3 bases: TGTGCCAGCAGTTTATTAATGGGGGGCGATGGCTACACCTTC.

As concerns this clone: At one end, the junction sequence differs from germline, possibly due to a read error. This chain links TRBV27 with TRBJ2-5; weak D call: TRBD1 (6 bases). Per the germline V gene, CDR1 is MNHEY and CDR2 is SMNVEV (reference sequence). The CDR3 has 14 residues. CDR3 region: CASSSGNREETRYF. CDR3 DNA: TGTGCCAGCAGTTCCGGGAACAGGGAAGAGACCCGGTACTTC.

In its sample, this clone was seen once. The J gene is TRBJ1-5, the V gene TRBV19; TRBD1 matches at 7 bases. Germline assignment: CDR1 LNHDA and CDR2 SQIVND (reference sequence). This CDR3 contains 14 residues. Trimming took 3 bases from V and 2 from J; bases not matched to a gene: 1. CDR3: CASSITGGNQPQHF. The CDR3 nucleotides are TGTGCCAGTAGTATTACAGGGGGCAATCAGCCCCAGCATTTT.

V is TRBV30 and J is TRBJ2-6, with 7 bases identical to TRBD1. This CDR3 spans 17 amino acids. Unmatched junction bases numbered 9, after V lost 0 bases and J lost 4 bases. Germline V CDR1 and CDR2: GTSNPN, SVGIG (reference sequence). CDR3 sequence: CAWSVRQGKAGANVLTF. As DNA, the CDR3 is TGTGCCTGGAGTGTAAGACAGGGTAAAGCAGGGGCCAACGTCCTGACTTTC.

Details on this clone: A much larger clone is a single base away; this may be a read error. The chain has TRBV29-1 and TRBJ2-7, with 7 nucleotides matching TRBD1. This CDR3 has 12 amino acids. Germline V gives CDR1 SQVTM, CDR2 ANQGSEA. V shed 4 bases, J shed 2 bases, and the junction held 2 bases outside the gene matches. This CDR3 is CSVVGQPYEQYF. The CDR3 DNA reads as TGCAGCGTTGTGGGACAGCCCTACGAGCAGTACTTC.

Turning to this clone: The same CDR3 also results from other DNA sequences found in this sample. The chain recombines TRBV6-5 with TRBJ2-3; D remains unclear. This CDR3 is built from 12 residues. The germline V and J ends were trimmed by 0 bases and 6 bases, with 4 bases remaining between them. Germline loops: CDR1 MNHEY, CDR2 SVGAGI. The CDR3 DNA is TGTGCCAGCAGTTACTCGGGGGATACGCAGTATTTT. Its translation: CASSYSGDTQYF.

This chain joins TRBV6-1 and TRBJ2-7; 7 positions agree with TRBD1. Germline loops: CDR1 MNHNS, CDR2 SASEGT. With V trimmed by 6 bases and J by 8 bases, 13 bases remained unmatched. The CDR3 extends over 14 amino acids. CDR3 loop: CASSDRDLSSQQYF. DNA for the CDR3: TGTGCCAGCAGCGACAGGGACCTATCGTCACAGCAGTACTTC.

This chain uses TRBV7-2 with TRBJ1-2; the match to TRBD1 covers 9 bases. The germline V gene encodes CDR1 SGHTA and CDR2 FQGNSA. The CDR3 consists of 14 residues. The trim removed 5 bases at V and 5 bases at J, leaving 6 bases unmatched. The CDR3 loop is CASSPGTGWYGYTF. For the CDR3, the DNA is TGTGCCAGCAGCCCCGGGACAGGGTGGTATGGCTACACCTTC. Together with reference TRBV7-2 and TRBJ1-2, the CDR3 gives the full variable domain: GAGVSQSPSNKVTEKGKDVELRCDPISGHTALYWYRQSLGQGLEFLIYFQGNSAPDKSGLPSDRFSAERTGGSVSTLTIQRTQQEDSAVYLCASSPGTGWYGYTFGSGTRLTVV.

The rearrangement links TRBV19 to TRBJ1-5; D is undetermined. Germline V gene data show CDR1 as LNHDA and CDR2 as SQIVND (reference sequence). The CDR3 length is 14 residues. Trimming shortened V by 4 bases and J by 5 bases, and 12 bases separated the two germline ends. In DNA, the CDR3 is TGTGCCAGTAGTACAAGACGGGATTATCAGCCCCAGCATTTT. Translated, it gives CASSTRRDYQPQHF.

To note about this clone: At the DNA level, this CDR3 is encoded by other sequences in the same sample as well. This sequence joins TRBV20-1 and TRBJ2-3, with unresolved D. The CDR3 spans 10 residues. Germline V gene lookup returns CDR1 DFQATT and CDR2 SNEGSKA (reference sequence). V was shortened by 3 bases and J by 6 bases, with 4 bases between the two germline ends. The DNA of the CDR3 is TGCAGTGCTAGCGGGGATACGCAGTATTTT. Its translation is CSASGDTQYF.

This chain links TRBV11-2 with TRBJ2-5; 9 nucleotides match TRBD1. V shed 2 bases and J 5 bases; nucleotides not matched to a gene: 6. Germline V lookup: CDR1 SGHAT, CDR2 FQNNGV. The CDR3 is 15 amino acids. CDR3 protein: CASSLRWTGVETQYF. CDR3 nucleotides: TGTGCCAGCAGCTTACGATGGACAGGGGTTGAGACCCAGTACTTC.